This T cell receptor beta chain was identified in a study of T cells in Graves' hyperthyroidism and ophthalmopathy (dated by TCRdb to about 2019). Regarding the study in general: Peripheral blood was collected at initial diagnosis, before any treatment. TCR V-J signatures able to tell the groups apart were searched for in a discovery cohort of approximately 95 patients, of whom around 42 had Graves' ophthalmopathy and roughly 59 had stable Graves' hyperthyroidism. Prospective prediction of ophthalmopathy was tested in an independent validation cohort consisting of under 20 hyperthyroidism patients and some 16 patients who later progressed to ophthalmopathy. For training and testing, the 80 to 100 patients in the discovery cohort were randomly divided in a 7:3 ratio. Thyroid tissue and blood T-cell repertoires from roughly 6 Graves' hyperthyroidism patients were also compared in the study. After sampling, hyperthyroidism patients received methimazole starting at 30 mg daily, and ophthalmopathy patients received high-dose intravenous methylprednisolone. The paper reports TCR Vbeta CDR3 sequencing of about 140 peripheral blood samples: under 45 ophthalmopathy, under 80 hyperthyroidism and approximately 17 progressor patients.

Comments on this clonotype: Its antigen remains unidentified. Qualities for individual bases were not recorded, and no much larger clone is one base off.

The TCR beta CDR3 regions were amplified from the RNA transcripts. The first round of RT-PCR for the TCR CDR3 was performed with the HTBI primer set and the Qiagen OneStep RT-PCR kit. A second multiplex PCR round built the libraries, followed by size selection and purification. Paired-end sequencing of the libraries was performed with 100 bp reads on an Illumina HiSeq2000. Concerning the study's data processing: SOAPnuke was used to process the raw data, with reads discarded if the reads contained adapters or uncalled bases, had a mean Phred below 15, or lacked an exact constant-primer or identifier match. COPE v1.2.5 was used to merge high-quality paired reads, and clonotypes were defined as unique nucleotide sequences. Clonotypes were aligned to IMGT TRBV, TRBD and TRBJ reference segments using MiTCR v1.1. Analysis was restricted to V-J combinations with a frequency above 0.0001, which covered roughly 99% of repertoires. A TCS score was defined as the ratio between F50 (clonal expansion) and ExV (chaos), using BLOSUM62-based TCRdist between CDR3 peptides within each V-J. Welch's t-statistics and random forest reduced roughly 530 V-J features to roughly 13, which were used in a naive Bayes classifier (R e1071). TCRdb took the public reads, trimmed them with fastp at Q25, ran MiXCR for clone calling and kept in-frame beta chains. A single entry per CDR3 protein holds the most common genes and DNA from its merged rows. These V and J calls derive from TCRdb rather than the authors' analysis. For this sample the table gives about 400,000 distinct CDR3 sequences, of which about 15% were detected only once. The ten biggest clones cover roughly 26% of the sample.

The hyperthyroidism patients were between 18 and 65 years old and newly diagnosed, with a disease duration of less than 2 months. Exclusion was applied to patients with uncontrolled infections, other autoimmune diseases, pregnancy or lactation. Diagnoses were based on clinical symptoms, serum thyroxine and TRAb, thyroid ultrasound and orbital computed tomography. Blood from progressor patients was drawn when they were first diagnosed with hyperthyroidism, before any ophthalmopathy symptoms appeared. PBMCs were isolated from more than 9 ml of fresh peripheral blood by Ficoll-Paque density gradient centrifugation. Progressor patients were defined as those initially diagnosed with Graves' hyperthyroidism in whom ophthalmopathy developed during follow-up. Total RNA was extracted using Trizol reagent, and RNA quality was assessed on an Agilent 2100 Bioanalyzer. The junction shows trimming of 2 bases on V and 5 bases on J, and the gene matches do not reach 13 bases of it. The CDR3, from cysteine to phenylalanine, totals 18 residues. CDR3 DNA is the only sequence kept; it has 54 bases, read in frame from the first base. The germline V gene (reference sequence) sets CDR1 to MNHEY and CDR2 to SMNVEV.

Overall results and qualifications from the work: In validation, progression to ophthalmopathy was predicted by the model with about 70% sensitivity and nearly 75% specificity, a median of approximately 7.1 months before onset. No statistical method was used to set the sample size in advance, and investigators knew the group allocation. Most expanded thyroid clonotypes (frequency above 0.001) were also detected in blood, suggesting blood repertoires may reflect thyroid immune responses. In cross-validation, a model built on a 13 V-J signature told ophthalmopathy apart from stable hyperthyroidism with roughly 87% sensitivity and about 81% specificity, and in testing the same model reached 80%/75%.

The receptor was derived from a young woman with Graves' hyperthyroidism that later progressed to Graves' ophthalmopathy. Here the chain combines TRBV27 and TRBJ2-2, with 8 bases aligning to TRBD2. The specimen sequenced was blood. In nucleotides, the sequence is TGTGCCAGCAGTTTAATAGCGGGAAGCGTTAGGGGGACCGGGGAGCTGTTTTTT. Its translation reads: CASSLIAGSVRGTGELFF.